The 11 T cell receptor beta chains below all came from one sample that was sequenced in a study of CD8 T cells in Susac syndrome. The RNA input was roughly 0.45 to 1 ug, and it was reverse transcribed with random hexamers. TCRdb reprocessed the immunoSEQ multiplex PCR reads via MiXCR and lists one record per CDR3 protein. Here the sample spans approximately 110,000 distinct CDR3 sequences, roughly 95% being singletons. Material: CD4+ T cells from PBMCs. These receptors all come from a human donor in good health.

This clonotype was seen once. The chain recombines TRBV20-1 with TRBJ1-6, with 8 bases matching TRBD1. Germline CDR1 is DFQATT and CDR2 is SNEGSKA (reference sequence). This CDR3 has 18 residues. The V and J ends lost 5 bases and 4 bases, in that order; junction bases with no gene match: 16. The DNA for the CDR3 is TGCAGTGCTGATCGACAGGGGAAGAACTCCCCGTATAATTCACCCCTCCACTTT. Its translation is CSADRQGKNSPYNSPLHF.

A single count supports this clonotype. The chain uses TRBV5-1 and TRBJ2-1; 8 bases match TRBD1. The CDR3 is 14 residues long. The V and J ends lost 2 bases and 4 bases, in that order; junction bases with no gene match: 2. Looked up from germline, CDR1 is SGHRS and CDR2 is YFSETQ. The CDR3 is CASSFGQGYNEQFF. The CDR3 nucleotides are TGCGCCAGCAGCTTTGGACAGGGTTACAATGAGCAGTTCTTC.

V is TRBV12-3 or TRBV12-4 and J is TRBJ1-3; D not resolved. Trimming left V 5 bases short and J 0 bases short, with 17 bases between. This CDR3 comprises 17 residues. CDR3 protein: CASSPFFRVSSGNTIYF. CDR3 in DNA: TGTGCCAGCAGTCCTTTTTTTCGGGTCAGCTCTGGAAACACCATATATTTT.

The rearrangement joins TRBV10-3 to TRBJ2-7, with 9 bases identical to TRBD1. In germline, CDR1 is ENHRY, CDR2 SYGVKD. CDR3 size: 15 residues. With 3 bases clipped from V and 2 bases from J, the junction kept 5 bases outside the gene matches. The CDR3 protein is CAISDTGTGTYEQYF. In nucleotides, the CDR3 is TGTGCCATCAGTGACACCGGGACAGGGACCTACGAGCAGTACTTC.

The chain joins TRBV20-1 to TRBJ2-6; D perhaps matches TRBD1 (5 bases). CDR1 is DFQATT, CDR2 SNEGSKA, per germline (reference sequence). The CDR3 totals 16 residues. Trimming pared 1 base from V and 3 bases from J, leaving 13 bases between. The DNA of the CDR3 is TGCAGTGCTAGAGCTCAGGGATCGGATGGGGCCAACGTCCTGACTTTC. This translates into CSARAQGSDGANVLTF.

CDR3 in DNA: TGCAGCGTTGAAAGCCTTATGAACACTGAAGCTTTCTTT. It encodes CSVESLMNTEAFF. The V call is TRBV29-1, the J call TRBJ1-1; D is uncertain. V gave up 2 bases and J gave up 0 bases, with 7 bases separating them. The CDR3 length is 13 residues. CDR1 is SQVTM and CDR2 is ANQGSEA in the germline V gene.

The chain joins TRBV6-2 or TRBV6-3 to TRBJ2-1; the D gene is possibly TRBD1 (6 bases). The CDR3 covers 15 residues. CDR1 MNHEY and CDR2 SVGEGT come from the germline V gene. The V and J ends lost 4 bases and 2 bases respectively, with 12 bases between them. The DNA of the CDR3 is TGTGCCAGCAGTTCGACAGGTATCGCCTACAATGAGCAGTTCTTC. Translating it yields CASSSTGIAYNEQFF.

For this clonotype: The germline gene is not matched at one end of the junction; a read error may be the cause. The CDR3 sequence: CARRTPSTDTQYF. In nucleotides, the CDR3 is TGTGCCCGGAGGACACCCAGCACAGATACGCAGTATTTT. The chain joins TRBV30 to TRBJ2-3; TRBD1 or TRBD2 may be the D gene (5 bases each). Germline V gene lookup returns CDR1 GTSNPN and CDR2 SVGIG (reference sequence). CDR3 size: 13 residues.

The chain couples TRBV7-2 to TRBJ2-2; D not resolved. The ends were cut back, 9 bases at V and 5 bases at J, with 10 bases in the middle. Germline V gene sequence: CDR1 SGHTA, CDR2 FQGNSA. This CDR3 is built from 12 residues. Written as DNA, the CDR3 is TGTGCCAGGACCACAGATACCGGGGAGCTGTTTTTT. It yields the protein CARTTDTGELFF.

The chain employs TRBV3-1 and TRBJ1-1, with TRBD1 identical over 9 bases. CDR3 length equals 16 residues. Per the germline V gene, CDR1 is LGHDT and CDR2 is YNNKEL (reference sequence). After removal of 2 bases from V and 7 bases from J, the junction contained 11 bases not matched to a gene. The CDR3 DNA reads TGTGCCAGCAGCCAACTGGACAGGGGAGTGAGAAGTGAAGCTTTCTTT. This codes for CASSQLDRGVRSEAFF.

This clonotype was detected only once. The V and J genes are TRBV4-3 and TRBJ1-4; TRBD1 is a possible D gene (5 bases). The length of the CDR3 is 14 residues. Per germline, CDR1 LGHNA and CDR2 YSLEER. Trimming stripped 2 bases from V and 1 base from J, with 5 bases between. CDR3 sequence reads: CASSQQGTNEKLFF. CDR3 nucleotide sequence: TGCGCCAGCAGCCAACAGGGAACTAATGAAAAACTGTTTTTT.